What follows are 26 T cell receptor beta chains derived from one specimen sequenced in a study of blood T cell repertoires in COVID-19. Data came from immunoSEQ multiplex PCR; TCRdb stores just in-frame clones and leaves some out. The sample includes about 440,000 clones, approximately 90% of them seen just once. Sample: peripheral blood. These TCRs come from a woman aged 45 to 65 with COVID-19, enrolled during active disease.

The chain couples TRBV18 to TRBJ2-6; 8 bases match TRBD2. Germline CDR1 KGHSH, CDR2 LQKENI. This CDR3 has 16 amino acids. Unmatched junction bases numbered 4, after V lost 4 bases and J lost 2 bases. The CDR3 loop reads CASSRGGTPGANVLTF. The CDR3 DNA reads as TGTGCCAGCTCACGCGGGGGGACCCCTGGGGCCAACGTCCTGACTTTC.

This chain links TRBV4-1 with TRBJ2-2; D remains unclear. The germline V gene encodes CDR1 MGHRA and CDR2 YSYEKL. With 0 bases removed from V and 3 bases from J, the gap between germline ends came to 11 bases. The CDR3 consists of 16 residues. As DNA, the CDR3 is TGCGCCAGCAGCCAAGAACCTAGACTCGACACCGGGGAGCTGTTTTTT. This sequence encodes CASSQEPRLDTGELFF.

This sequence joins TRBV5-1 and TRBJ2-2, with a tentative D call TRBD2 (6 bases). The germline CDR1 and CDR2 sequences are SGHRS and YFSETQ. The CDR3 consists of 14 residues. The V gene lost 3 bases and the J gene lost 3 bases, with 9 bases spanning the gap. This chain's CDR3 is CASSSGLYTGELFF. CDR3 nucleotide sequence: TGCGCCAGCAGCTCGGGACTCTACACCGGGGAGCTGTTTTTT.

This chain links TRBV5-1 with TRBJ1-1; 9 bases map to TRBD1. V lost 3 bases to trimming and J lost 1 base; unmatched junction nucleotides: 13. The CDR3 sequence is 18 residues long. Germline CDR1 SGHRS, CDR2 YFSETQ. In DNA, the CDR3 is TGCGCCAGCAGCTCTGGACCCGGACAGGGGATTTGGAACACTGAAGCTTTCTTT. Amino acids: CASSSGPGQGIWNTEAFF. Together with reference TRBV5-1 and TRBJ1-1, the CDR3 gives the full variable domain: KAGVTQTPRYLIKTRGQQVTLSCSPISGHRSVSWYQQTPGQGLQFLFEYFSETQRNKGNFPGRFSGRQFSNSRSEMNVSTLELGDSALYLCASSSGPGQGIWNTEAFFGQGTRLTVV.

J is TRBJ2-5 and V is TRBV6-1; D unclear. In germline, CDR1 is MNHNS, CDR2 SASEGT. This CDR3 has 13 amino acids. With 3 bases removed from V and 4 bases from J, the gap between germline ends came to 9 bases. The CDR3 reads CASSEGALETQYF. Written as DNA, the CDR3 is TGTGCCAGCAGTGAGGGCGCGTTAGAGACCCAGTACTTC.

The chain joins TRBV6-2 or TRBV6-3 to TRBJ2-5; TRBD2 agrees at 8 bases. With V trimmed by 4 bases and J by 4 bases, 5 bases remained unmatched. Germline V CDR1 and CDR2: MNHEY, SVGEGT. CDR3 length equals 14 residues. The CDR3 sequence: CASSSSGTRETQYF. In DNA, the CDR3 is TGTGCCAGCAGTTCCTCCGGGACTAGAGAGACCCAGTACTTC.

V usage is TRBV18 and J usage is TRBJ1-1; D remains unclear. The V end lost 4 bases, the J end lost 11 bases, and 11 bases lay between the germline ends. Germline-derived CDR1 and CDR2 are KGHSH and LQKENI. The CDR3 loop spans 11 amino acids. CDR3 nucleotide sequence: TGTGCCAGCTCACTCCGAAGGGAGGCTTTCTTT. Amino acid sequence: CASSLRREAFF.

This clone was seen more than once but under ten times. The chain carries TRBV9 and TRBJ2-7; 11 bases agree with TRBD1. The CDR3 consists of 15 residues. Germline trimming cut 0 bases from V and 6 bases from J; bases unmatched to any gene: 5. Germline loops: CDR1 SGDLS, CDR2 YYNGEE. DNA for the CDR3: TGTGCCAGCAGCGTAGTAGGGACAGGGGGTGGCGAGCAGTACTTC. This codes for CASSVVGTGGGEQYF.

The V gene is TRBV27, the J gene TRBJ1-2; TRBD1 matches 9 bases. V shed 5 bases and J 8 bases; nucleotides not matched to a gene: 3. The CDR3 is made up of 12 amino acids. CDR1 is MNHEY and CDR2 is SMNVEV in the germline V gene (reference sequence). CDR3 residues: CASSTGGRGYTF. CDR3 nucleotide sequence: TGTGCCAGCAGTACAGGGGGCCGCGGCTACACCTTC.

This rearrangement joins TRBV9 to TRBJ1-2; tentatively, D is TRBD1 (5 bases). Trimming left V 2 bases short and J 6 bases short, with 11 bases between. The germline V gene has CDR1 SGDLS and CDR2 YYNGEE. There are 13 residues in the CDR3. The CDR3: CASSVGGWDGYTF. CDR3 in DNA: TGTGCCAGCAGCGTGGGGGGATGGGATGGCTACACCTTC.

V is TRBV19 and J is TRBJ2-2, with D tentatively TRBD1 (7 bases). V was trimmed by 5 bases and J by 4 bases, leaving 14 bases between them. Germline V gives CDR1 LNHDA, CDR2 SQIVND (reference sequence). There are 15 residues in the CDR3. The CDR3 reads CASSPRQGGTGELFF. The CDR3 bases are TGTGCCAGTAGTCCCCGACAGGGAGGCACCGGGGAGCTGTTTTTT. The entire variable domain, with the rest obtained from reference TRBV19 and TRBJ2-2, is as follows: DGGITQSPKYLFRKEGQNVTLSCEQNLNHDAMYWYRQDPGQGLRLIYYSQIVNDFQKGDIAEGYSVSREKKESFPLTVTSAQKNPTAFYLCASSPRQGGTGELFFGEGSRLTVL.

This clone occurred a few times. This rearrangement joins TRBV27 to TRBJ2-1; D may be TRBD1 (6 bases). This CDR3 spans 12 amino acids. Germline V CDR1 and CDR2: MNHEY, SMNVEV (reference sequence). V was cut by 3 bases and J by 15 bases, with 15 bases left in between. Written as DNA, the CDR3 is TGTGCCAGCAGTTTCGGGGCGGACAGCCTGTTCTTC. This translates into CASSFGADSLFF.

This chain connects TRBV18 to TRBJ2-5; 8 bases line up with TRBD1. This CDR3 is built from 20 residues. CDR1 and CDR2 from the germline V gene are KGHSH and LQKENI. The V gene end was trimmed by 2 bases and the J gene end by 2 bases; junction bases not matched to a gene: 19. CDR3 bases: TGTGCCAGCTCACCATCTAAGGCAGGGGGCTCGCCCTGGGCACAAGAGACCCAGTACTTC. Translated, it gives CASSPSKAGGSPWAQETQYF.

This chain joins TRBV28 and TRBJ2-7, with a tentative D call TRBD1 (5 bases). This CDR3 is built from 15 residues. Deletions cut 3 bases from V and 2 bases from J, with 14 bases between. Germline assignment: CDR1 MDHEN and CDR2 SYDVKM. The CDR3 loop is CASSFSGWDTYEQYF. CDR3 coding DNA: TGTGCCAGCAGTTTCTCAGGGTGGGATACCTACGAGCAGTACTTC.

The rearrangement links TRBV14 to TRBJ1-1; no clear D. CDR1 and CDR2 (germline): SGHDN, FVKESK. This CDR3 comprises 14 residues. Trimming took off 2 bases at V and 6 bases at J, with 13 bases between the two ends. The CDR3 sequence is CASSQFVGRAEAFF. CDR3 DNA sequence: TGTGCCAGCAGCCAATTTGTAGGGAGGGCTGAAGCTTTCTTT. The full variable domain, rest sourced from reference TRBV14 and TRBJ1-1, is EAGVTQFPSHSVIEKGQTVTLRCDPISGHDNLYWYRRVMGKEIKFLLHFVKESKQDESGMPNNRFLAERTGGTYSTLKVQPAELEDSGVYFCASSQFVGRAEAFFGQGTRLTVV.

The gene calls are TRBV2 and TRBJ2-7, with D tentatively TRBD1 (6 bases). This CDR3 is 13 amino acids long. V was pared by 8 bases and J by 6 bases, with 17 bases between. Germline V gene sequence: CDR1 SNHLY, CDR2 FYNNEI. The CDR3 nucleotides read TGTGCCAGCTCAATTCCGCAGGGGAGCGAGCAGTACTTC. As protein: CASSIPQGSEQYF.

This sequence joins TRBV6-5 and TRBJ1-6; 8 bases align to TRBD1. Trimming cost V 5 bases and J 4 bases; bases outside gene matches: 4. Germline lookup yields CDR1 MNHEY and CDR2 SVGAGI. The CDR3 totals 15 residues. The CDR3 loop reads CASSQRTGYNSPLHF. DNA for the CDR3: TGTGCCAGCAGTCAACGGACAGGGTATAATTCACCCCTCCACTTT.

J is TRBJ1-2 and V is TRBV14; the D gene is possibly TRBD1 (6 bases). Germline lookup yields CDR1 SGHDN and CDR2 FVKESK. The CDR3 spans 13 residues. V was shortened by 6 bases and J by 4 bases, with 12 bases between the two germline ends. In DNA form, the CDR3 reads TGTGCCAGCAGTCTCACAGGGATCTATGGCTACACCTTC. Protein product: CASSLTGIYGYTF.

For this clone: This sample includes further DNA sequences coding for the same CDR3. This rearrangement joins TRBV5-1 to TRBJ2-1; the D gene is possibly TRBD1 (6 bases). Germline V gene data show CDR1 as SGHRS and CDR2 as YFSETQ. V shed 0 bases and J shed 4 bases, with 8 bases lying between them. The CDR3 runs to 14 residues. The CDR3 protein is CASSLAGQYNEQFF. As DNA, the CDR3 is TGCGCCAGCAGCTTGGCCGGACAGTACAATGAGCAGTTCTTC.

The chain employs TRBV6-1 and TRBJ1-1, with TRBD1 matching over 8 bases. Trimming took 1 base from V and 8 from J; bases not matched to a gene: 6. Germline lookup yields CDR1 MNHNS and CDR2 SASEGT. The CDR3 loop spans 14 amino acids. CDR3 sequence: CASSEGQGTGEAFF. CDR3 in DNA: TGTGCCAGCAGTGAAGGACAGGGGACCGGGGAAGCTTTCTTT.

The CDR3 reads CARSSASYEQFF. The CDR3 DNA follows: TGTGCCAGAAGCTCCGCTAGTTATGAGCAGTTCTTC. The rearrangement uses TRBV5-3 and TRBJ2-1; D remains unclear. TRBV5-3 counts as an open reading frame of uncertain function. Trimming took off 3 bases at V and 8 bases at J, with 9 bases between the two ends. This CDR3 has 12 residues.

The CDR3, as DNA: TGTGCCAGCAGCAAACCAGACAGGAGGAGCTATGGCTACACCTTC. This translates into CASSKPDRRSYGYTF. V and J are TRBV21-1 and TRBJ1-2; the table's D call of TRBD1 was not tested on the DNA. TRBV21-1 is marked as a pseudogene. The CDR3 consists of 15 residues.

The chain couples TRBV7-9 to TRBJ1-1; 8 nucleotides line up with TRBD1. V lost 3 bases and J lost 3; bases outside the gene matches: 0. This CDR3 is built from 13 residues. The germline V gene has CDR1 SEHNR and CDR2 FQNEAQ (reference sequence). CDR3 residues: CASSLTGDTEAFF. CDR3 coding DNA: TGTGCCAGCAGCTTGACAGGGGACACTGAAGCTTTCTTT.

The CDR3 DNA is TGTGCCAGCAGCCCCGGGACAGGGGTGTTAACCCTCCACTTT. It encodes CASSPGTGVLTLHF. The chain combines TRBV5-6 with TRBJ1-6; 10 nucleotides match TRBD1. CDR1 SGHDT and CDR2 YYEEEE come from the germline V gene. CDR3 size: 14 residues. V was pared by 4 bases and J by 14 bases, with 9 bases of the junction left unmatched.

V is TRBV27 and J is TRBJ2-7; 7 positions agree with TRBD2. The CDR3 is made up of 13 amino acids. CDR1 is MNHEY and CDR2 is SMNVEV in the germline V gene (reference sequence). V gave up 6 bases and J gave up 2 bases; unmatched junction bases: 4. The CDR3 region has the DNA TGTGCCAGCAGACTCCGGGAGGCCTACGAGCAGTACTTC. This translates into CASRLREAYEQYF.

This rearrangement joins TRBV10-3 to TRBJ2-7; 10 bases match TRBD1. Germline CDR1 and CDR2: ENHRY and SYGVKD. CDR3 length: 15 residues. Trimming removed 0 bases from V and 6 bases from J; junction bases left unmatched: 5. In DNA form, the CDR3 reads TGTGCCATCAGTGAGTCCCGAGACAGGGGGCGCGAGCAGTACTTC. This encodes CAISESRDRGREQYF.